This T cell receptor (beta chain) is drawn from a study of Graves' ophthalmopathy and Graves' hyperthyroidism. On the study more broadly: Peripheral blood collection took place at initial diagnosis, before any treatment.

Investigators amplified TCR beta CDR3 regions from RNA transcripts. Second-round multiplex PCR came after first-round RT-PCR with HTBI primers. A single record per CDR3 protein comes from TCRdb applying MiXCR to the multiplex PCR reads. The sample includes around 670,000 distinct CDR3 sequences, 35% to 50% of them seen just once. This CDR3 has 14 residues. The ends were cut back, 9 bases at V and 2 bases at J, with 14 bases in the middle. Germline V gives CDR1 SNHLY, CDR2 FYNNEI. Having ophthalmopathy, the donors showed moderate-to-severe activity, CAS ≥3 and NOSPECS ≥4, with disease lasting under 3 months. The authors isolated PBMCs from around 10 ml of fresh peripheral blood.

The sample was peripheral blood. This TCR was sampled from an adult man with Graves' ophthalmopathy. This rearrangement joins TRBV2 to TRBJ1-3, with D maybe TRBD1 (5 bases). CDR3 loop: CASQTGSTGNTIYF. DNA of the CDR3: TGTGCCAGTCAAACAGGATCTACTGGAAACACCATATATTTT.